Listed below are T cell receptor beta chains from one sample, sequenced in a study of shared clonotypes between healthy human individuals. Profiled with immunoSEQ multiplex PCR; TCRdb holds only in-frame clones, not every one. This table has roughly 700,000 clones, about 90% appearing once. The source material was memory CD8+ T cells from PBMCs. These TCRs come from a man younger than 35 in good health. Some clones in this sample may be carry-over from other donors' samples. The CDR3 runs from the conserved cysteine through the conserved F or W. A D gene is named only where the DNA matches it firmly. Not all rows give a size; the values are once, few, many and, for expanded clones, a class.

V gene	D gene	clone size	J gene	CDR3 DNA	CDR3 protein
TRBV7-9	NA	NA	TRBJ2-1	TGTGCCAGCAGCTCCCCCAGCGCCACACCAAACAATGAGCAGTTCTTC	CASSSPSATPNNEQFF
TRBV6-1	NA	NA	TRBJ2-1	TGTGCCAGCAGTGAACGATATCAGGGGCCGGACAATGAGCAGTTCTTC	CASSERYQGPDNEQFF
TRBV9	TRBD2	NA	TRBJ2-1	TGTGCCAGCAGCAACTTGGGACTAGCGGAAACCAATGAGCAGTTCTTC	CASSNLGLAETNEQFF
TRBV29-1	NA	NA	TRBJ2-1	TGCAGCGTTGAAGGGGGGGAGTCCGTCAATGAGCAGTTCTTC	CSVEGGESVNEQFF
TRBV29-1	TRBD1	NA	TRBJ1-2	TGCAGCGGGCCCCGGGGACAGGGTAACTATGGCTACACCTTC	CSGPRGQGNYGYTF
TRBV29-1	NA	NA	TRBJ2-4	TGCAGCGCCACCACCGGGGGGCAGGCCAAAAACATTCAGTACTTC	CSATTGGQAKNIQYF
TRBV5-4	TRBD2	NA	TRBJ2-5	TGTGCCAGCAGCCCCGTAGCGGGAGGTCGGACAGAGACCCAGTACTTC	CASSPVAGGRTETQYF
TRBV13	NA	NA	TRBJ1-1	TGTGCCAGCAGCTTAGCAACGGAGACTAAGAACACTGAAGCTTTCTTT	CASSLATETKNTEAFF
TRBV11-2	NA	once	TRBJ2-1	TGTGCCAGCAGCTTAGGGGGATGGGGGGAGGATGAGCAGTTCTTC	CASSLGGWGEDEQFF
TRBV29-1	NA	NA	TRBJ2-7	TGCAGCGTGCGAGGGGGTGTATTGTCCTACGAGCAGTACTTC	CSVRGGVLSYEQYF